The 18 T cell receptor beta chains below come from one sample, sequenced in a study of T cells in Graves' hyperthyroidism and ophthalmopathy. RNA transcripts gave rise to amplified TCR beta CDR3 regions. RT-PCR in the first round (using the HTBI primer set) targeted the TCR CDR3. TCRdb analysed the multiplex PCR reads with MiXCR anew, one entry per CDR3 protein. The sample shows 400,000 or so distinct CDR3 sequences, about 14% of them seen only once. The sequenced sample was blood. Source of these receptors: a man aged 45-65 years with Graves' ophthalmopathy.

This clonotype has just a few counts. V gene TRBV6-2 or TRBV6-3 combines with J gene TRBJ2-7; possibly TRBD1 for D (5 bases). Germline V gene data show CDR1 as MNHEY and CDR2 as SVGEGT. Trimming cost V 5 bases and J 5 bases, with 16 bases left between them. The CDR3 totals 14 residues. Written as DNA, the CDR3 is TGTGCCAGCAGTCTCGACAGACTTCTCGACGAGCAGTACTTC. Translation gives CASSLDRLLDEQYF.

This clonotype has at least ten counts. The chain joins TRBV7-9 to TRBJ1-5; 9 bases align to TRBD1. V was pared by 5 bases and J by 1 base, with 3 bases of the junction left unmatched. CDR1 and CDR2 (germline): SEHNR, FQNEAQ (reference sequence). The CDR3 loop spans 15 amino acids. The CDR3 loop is CASSTTGGSNQPQHF. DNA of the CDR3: TGTGCCAGCAGCACGACAGGGGGGAGCAATCAGCCCCAGCATTTT.

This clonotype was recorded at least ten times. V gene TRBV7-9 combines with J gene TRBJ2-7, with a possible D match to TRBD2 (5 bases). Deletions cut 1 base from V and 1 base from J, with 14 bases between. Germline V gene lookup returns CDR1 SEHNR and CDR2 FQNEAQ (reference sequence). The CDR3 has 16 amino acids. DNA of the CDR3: TGTGCCAGCAGCTTAGGAGGCGGGCGCCGATCCTACGAGCAGTACTTC. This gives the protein CASSLGGGRRSYEQYF.

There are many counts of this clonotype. The CDR3, as DNA: TGTGCCACCGGGCTAGCGGGACCCAGTGAGCAGTTCTTC. Its protein product is CATGLAGPSEQFF. The chain has TRBV5-6 and TRBJ2-1; 9 bases map to TRBD2. V trimming: 9 bases; J trimming: 9 bases; junction bases outside the gene matches: 10. This CDR3 region has 13 residues. CDR1 is SGHDT and CDR2 is YYEEEE in the germline V gene.

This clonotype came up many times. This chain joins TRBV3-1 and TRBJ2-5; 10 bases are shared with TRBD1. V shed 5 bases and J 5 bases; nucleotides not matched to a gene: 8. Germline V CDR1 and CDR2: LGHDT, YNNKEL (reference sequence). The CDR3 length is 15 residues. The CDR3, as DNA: TGTGCCAGCAGCACCGGGACAGGGGTATCCGAGACCCAGTACTTC. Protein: CASSTGTGVSETQYF.

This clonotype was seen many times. This chain's CDR3 is CASSKQGTGYYGYTF. The CDR3 nucleotides are TGTGCCAGCAGTAAGCAAGGGACAGGGTACTATGGCTACACCTTC. This rearrangement joins TRBV6-1 to TRBJ1-2, with 9 bases lining up with TRBD1. The CDR3 consists of 15 residues. CDR1 is MNHNS, CDR2 SASEGT, per germline. The J segment lost 3 bases and the V segment lost 5 bases, leaving 7 bases of the junction unmatched.

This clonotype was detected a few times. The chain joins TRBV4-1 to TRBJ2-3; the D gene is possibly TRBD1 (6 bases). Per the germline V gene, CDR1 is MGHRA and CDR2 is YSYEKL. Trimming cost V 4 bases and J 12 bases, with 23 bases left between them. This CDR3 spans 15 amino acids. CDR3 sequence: CASSRNTDRSNIQYF. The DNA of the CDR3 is TGCGCCAGCAGCCGAAACACCGACAGGTCGAACATTCAGTATTTT.

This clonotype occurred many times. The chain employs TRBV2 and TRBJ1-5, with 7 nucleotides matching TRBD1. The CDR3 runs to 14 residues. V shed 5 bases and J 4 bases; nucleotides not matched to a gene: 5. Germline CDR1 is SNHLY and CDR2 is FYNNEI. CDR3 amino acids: CASSIGQANQPQHF. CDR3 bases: TGTGCCAGCAGTATTGGACAGGCTAATCAGCCCCAGCATTTT.

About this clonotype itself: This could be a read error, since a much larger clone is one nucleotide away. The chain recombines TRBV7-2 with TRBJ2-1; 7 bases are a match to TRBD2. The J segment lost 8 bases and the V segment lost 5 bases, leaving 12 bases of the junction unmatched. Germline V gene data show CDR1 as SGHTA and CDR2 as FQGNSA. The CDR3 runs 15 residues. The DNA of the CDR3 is TGTGCCAGCAGCCCCAGGACTGGCGGGAGCTATGAGCAGTTCTTC. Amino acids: CASSPRTGGSYEQFF.

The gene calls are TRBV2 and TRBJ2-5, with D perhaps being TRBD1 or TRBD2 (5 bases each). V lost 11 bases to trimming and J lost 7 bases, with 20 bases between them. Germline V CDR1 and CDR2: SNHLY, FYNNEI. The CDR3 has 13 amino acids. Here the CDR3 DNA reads TGTGCCGGCAAAGTCGAGGGACGAGCGACCCAGTACTTC. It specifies CAGKVEGRATQYF.

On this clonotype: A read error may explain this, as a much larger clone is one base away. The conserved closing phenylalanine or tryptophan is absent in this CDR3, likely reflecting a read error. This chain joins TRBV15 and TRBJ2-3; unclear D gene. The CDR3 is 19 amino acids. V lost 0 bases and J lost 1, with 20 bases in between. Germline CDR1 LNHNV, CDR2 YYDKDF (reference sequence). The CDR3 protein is CATSRDVAVGSLGTDTQYC. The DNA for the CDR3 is TGTGCCACCAGCAGAGACGTAGCTGTCGGCTCTTTAGGCACAGATACGCAGTATTGT.

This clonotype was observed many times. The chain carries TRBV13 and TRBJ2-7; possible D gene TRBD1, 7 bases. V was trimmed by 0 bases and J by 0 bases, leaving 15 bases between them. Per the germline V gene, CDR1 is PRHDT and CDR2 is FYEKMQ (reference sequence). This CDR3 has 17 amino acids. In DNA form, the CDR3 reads TGTGCCAGCAGCTTAGGTTTCGGGGGACAGACCTCCTACGAGCAGTACTTC. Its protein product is CASSLGFGGQTSYEQYF.

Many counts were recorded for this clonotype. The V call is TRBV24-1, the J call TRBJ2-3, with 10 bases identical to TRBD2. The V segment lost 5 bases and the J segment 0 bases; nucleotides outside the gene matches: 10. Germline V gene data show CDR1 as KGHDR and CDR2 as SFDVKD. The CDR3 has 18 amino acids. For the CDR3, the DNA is TGTGCCACCAGTGCCTCCCCGGGAGCGGGAGGGAGCACAGATACGCAGTATTTT. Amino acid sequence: CATSASPGAGGSTDTQYF.

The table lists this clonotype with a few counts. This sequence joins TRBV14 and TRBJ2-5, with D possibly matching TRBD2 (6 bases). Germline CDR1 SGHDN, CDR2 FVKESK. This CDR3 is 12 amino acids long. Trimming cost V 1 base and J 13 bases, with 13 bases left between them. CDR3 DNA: TGTGCCAGCAGCCAAGGCTGGGGGGTTCTGTACTTC. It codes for CASSQGWGVLYF.

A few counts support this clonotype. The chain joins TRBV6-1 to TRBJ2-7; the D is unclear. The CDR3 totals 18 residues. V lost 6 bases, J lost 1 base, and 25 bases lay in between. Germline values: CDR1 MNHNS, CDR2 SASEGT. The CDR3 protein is CASSPSGLVNGMSYEQYF. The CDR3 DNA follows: TGTGCCAGCAGCCCTAGTGGATTGGTCAATGGGATGTCCTACGAGCAGTACTTC.

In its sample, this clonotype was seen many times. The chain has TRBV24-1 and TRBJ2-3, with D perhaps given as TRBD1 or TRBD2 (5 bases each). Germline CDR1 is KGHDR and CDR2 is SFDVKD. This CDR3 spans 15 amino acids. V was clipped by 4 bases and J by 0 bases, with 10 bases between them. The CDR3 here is CATSDPGRSTDTQYF. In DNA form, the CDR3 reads TGTGCCACCAGTGACCCGGGACGGAGCACAGATACGCAGTATTTT.

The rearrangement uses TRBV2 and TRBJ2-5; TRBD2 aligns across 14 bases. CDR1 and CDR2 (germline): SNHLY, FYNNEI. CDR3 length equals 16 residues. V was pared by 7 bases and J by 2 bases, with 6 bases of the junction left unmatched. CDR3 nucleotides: TGTGCCAGCACGGGACTAGCGGGAGTAGAACAAGAGACCCAGTACTTC. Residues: CASTGLAGVEQETQYF.

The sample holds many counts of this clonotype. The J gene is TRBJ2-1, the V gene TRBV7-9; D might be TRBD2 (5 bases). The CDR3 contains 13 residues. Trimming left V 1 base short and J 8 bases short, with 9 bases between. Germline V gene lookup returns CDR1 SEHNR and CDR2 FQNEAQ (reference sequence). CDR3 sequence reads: CASSLGGNDEQFF. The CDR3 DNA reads TGTGCCAGCAGCTTAGGAGGGAATGATGAGCAGTTCTTC.